These T cell receptor beta chains were read from a single sample in a study of regulatory T cells in long-lasting Graves disease. TCRdb called the multiplex PCR reads again in MiXCR, with one record for every CDR3 protein. This table has around 470,000 distinct CDR3 sequences, 14% appearing once. This sample also appeared in a second study, on T cells in Graves' hyperthyroidism and ophthalmopathy.

The input for sequencing was peripheral blood mononuclear cells (PBMCs), taken at new diagnosis, from a patient treated with antithyroid drugs. The receptors derive from a woman between 45 and 65 years old with Graves disease. Each CDR3 is given with its conserved first and last residue. The D gene is left open where the match is weak. The size entry is marked missing in some rows and otherwise reads once, few, many or a size class.

TRBJ2-3	TRBV11-3	TRBD2	many	CASSSWTSGRDTDTQYF	TGTGCCAGCAGCTCCTGGACTAGCGGGAGGGACACAGATACGCAGTATTTT
TRBJ2-1	TRBV29-1	.	many	CSVWPEWVVAGEQFF	TGCAGCGTTTGGCCGGAGTGGGTTGTTGCCGGTGAGCAGTTCTTC
TRBJ1-2	TRBV5-1	TRBD1	few	CASNLGGPDYGYTF	TGCGCCAGCAATCTAGGGGGCCCGGACTATGGCTACACCTTC
TRBJ2-1	TRBV4-1	.	.	CASSQDGFGSTPNEQFF	TGCGCCAGCAGCCAAGATGGCTTCGGGAGCACCCCCAATGAGCAGTTCTTC
TRBJ1-5	TRBV12-3/TRBV12-4	.	many	CASGQNDGNQPQHF	TGTGCCAGCGGACAAAACGACGGTAATCAGCCCCAGCATTTT
TRBJ2-3	TRBV9	.	.	CASSVAIFTDTQYF	TGTGCCAGCAGCGTAGCGATCTTCACAGATACGCAGTATTTT
TRBJ2-1	TRBV5-6	.	few	CASSLVLASLSSYNEQFF	TGTGCCAGCAGCTTGGTACTAGCTTCCCTAAGCTCCTACAATGAGCAGTTCTTC
TRBJ2-3	TRBV4-1	.	few	CASSQEQDSLTDTQYF	TGCGCCAGCAGCCAAGAACAGGACAGCCTTACAGATACGCAGTATTTT
TRBJ2-3	TRBV2	.	few	CASSHGAGPGTDTQYF	TGTGCCAGCAGTCACGGGGCGGGGCCCGGCACAGATACGCAGTATTTT
TRBJ2-1	TRBV6-1	.	.	CASSKTHDEQFF	TGTGCCAGCAGCAAGACTCATGATGAGCAGTTCTTC
TRBJ2-1	TRBV7-8	TRBD2	many	CASSFTGGGSYNEQFF	TGTGCCAGCAGCTTTACGGGAGGGGGATCCTACAATGAGCAGTTCTTC
TRBJ2-3	TRBV11-2	TRBD2	many	CASSPLIGASGSRTDTQYF	TGTGCCAGCAGCCCCCTAATTGGGGCTAGCGGGAGTCGCACAGATACGCAGTATTTT
TRBJ2-7	TRBV6-1	TRBD1	.	CASSEATGQGGYEQYF	TGTGCCAGCAGTGAAGCGACGGGACAGGGGGGCTACGAGCAGTACTTC
TRBJ2-7	TRBV6-5	TRBD1	many	CASSYTDRGTYEQYF	TGTGCCAGCAGTTACACAGACAGGGGGACCTACGAGCAGTACTTC
TRBJ2-5	TRBV6-1	.	few	CASSEARGLWETQYF	TGTGCCAGCAGTGAAGCCCGGGGGCTTTGGGAGACCCAGTACTTC
TRBJ2-5	TRBV28	.	many	CASSLRTAPVETQYF	TGTGCCAGCAGTTTACGAACAGCCCCCGTGGAGACCCAGTACTTC
TRBJ1-1	TRBV7-6	.	.	CASSLDPGPDTEAFF	TGTGCCAGCAGCTTAGACCCGGGACCCGACACTGAAGCTTTCTTT
TRBJ1-5	TRBV6-1	TRBD1	.	CASRHHRGPQPQHF	TGTGCCAGCAGACATCACAGGGGGCCTCAGCCCCAGCATTTT
TRBJ1-5	TRBV18	.	few	CASSPVHQRSNQPQHF	TGTGCCAGCTCACCCGTACACCAGCGGAGCAATCAGCCCCAGCATTTT
TRBJ2-5	TRBV2	.	many	CASSDGRMQETQYF	TGTGCCAGCAGTGACGGCAGAATGCAAGAGACCCAGTACTTC
TRBJ1-2	TRBV29-1	TRBD1	.	CSVNEGTGTYGYTF	TGCAGCGTCAACGAGGGGACAGGGACATATGGCTACACCTTC
TRBJ2-2	TRBV20-1	.	many	CSARAVNTGELFF	TGCAGTGCTAGAGCTGTGAACACCGGGGAGCTGTTTTTT
TRBJ2-7	TRBV6-5	TRBD1	many	CASSSHGQASYEQYF	TGTGCCAGCAGTTCCCATGGACAGGCTTCCTACGAGCAGTACTTC
TRBJ2-1	TRBV7-9	TRBD2	few	CASNKPTSGIYNEQFF	TGTGCCAGCAATAAACCGACTAGCGGGATATACAATGAGCAGTTCTTC
TRBJ2-4	TRBV4-1	TRBD1	few	CASSQVRQGGKNIQYF	TGCGCCAGCAGCCAAGTGCGACAGGGGGGCAAAAACATTCAGTACTTC
TRBJ1-1	TRBV3-1	.	many	CASSQDLNTEAFF	TGTGCCAGCAGCCAAGACCTGAACACTGAAGCTTTCTTT
TRBJ2-1	TRBV4-2	.	once	CASSQTTRNEQFF	TGTGCCAGCAGCCAAACTACTAGGAATGAGCAGTTCTTC
TRBJ1-3	TRBV15	.	many	CATSRDRGGNGNTIYF	TGTGCCACCAGCAGAGATCGTGGGGGGAATGGAAACACCATATATTTT
TRBJ2-1	TRBV10-2	TRBD2	.	CASSDGTSGTYNEQFF	TGCGCCAGCAGTGATGGTACTAGCGGGACCTACAATGAGCAGTTCTTC
TRBJ2-1	TRBV3-1	TRBD2	.	CATSPRASGYNEQFF	TGTGCCACCAGCCCCAGGGCTAGCGGCTACAATGAGCAGTTCTTC
TRBJ1-1	TRBV29-1	.	many	CSAEWGEGTEAFF	TGCAGCGCCGAATGGGGTGAGGGCACTGAAGCTTTCTTT
TRBJ2-3	TRBV7-2	TRBD2	few	CASSLSWRTSGSTDTQYF	TGTGCCAGCAGCTTATCCTGGAGGACTAGCGGGAGCACAGATACGCAGTATTTT
TRBJ1-4	TRBV5-1	.	.	CASSLDGRPLANEKLFF	TGTGCCAGCAGCTTGGACGGGCGGCCGCTAGCTAATGAAAAACTGTTTTTT
TRBJ2-1	TRBV9	.	once	CASSARAGSSYNEQFF	TGTGCCAGCAGCGCAAGGGCCGGAAGCTCCTACAATGAGCAGTTCTTC
TRBJ1-3	TRBV11-2	.	few	CAIGGREGSSGNTIYF	TGTGCCATCGGCGGGAGGGAGGGGAGCTCTGGAAACACCATATATTTT
TRBJ2-1	TRBV28	.	many	CASHGASYNEQFF	TGTGCCAGCCACGGTGCCTCCTACAATGAGCAGTTCTTC
TRBJ2-7	TRBV9	TRBD2	few	CASSPRGGVALYQQYF	TGTGCCAGCAGCCCTCGCGGGGGAGTAGCTTTGTACCAGCAGTACTTC
TRBJ2-5	TRBV11-2	TRBD2	few	CASSSLGGREVLETQYF	TGTGCCAGCAGCTCCTTGGGGGGGCGGGAGGTCCTAGAGACCCAGTACTTC
TRBJ1-2	TRBV28	.	many	CASSYGRYGYTF	TGTGCCAGCAGTTACGGCCGATATGGCTACACCTTC
TRBJ2-1	TRBV28	.	.	CASSPSSEQFF	TGTGCCAGCAGTCCCTCGAGTGAGCAGTTCTTC